These 26 T cell receptor beta chains were sequenced from one sample in a study of breast tumors, draining lymph nodes, adjacent tissues. Axillary draining lymph nodes of breast cancer patients supplied the node samples. TCRdb fed the multiplex PCR reads into MiXCR, producing one record per CDR3 protein. The repertoire holds approximately 100,000 distinct CDR3 sequences, with around 21% as singletons. Sequencing was done on a sample of axillary lymph node tissue. These receptors were taken from a female donor with breast cancer. Some clones in this sample may be carry-over from other donors' samples.

Many counts were recorded for this clonotype. The chain joins TRBV7-9 to TRBJ2-1, with D unclear. CDR3 length: 12 residues. The germline V gene has CDR1 SEHNR and CDR2 FQNEAQ (reference sequence). V dropped 1 base and J dropped 8 bases, with 6 bases sitting between them. The CDR3 region is CASSLVVYEQFF. The DNA for the CDR3 is TGTGCCAGCAGCTTAGTTGTGTATGAGCAGTTCTTC.

This chain links TRBV18 with TRBJ1-5, with TRBD1 matching over 7 bases. Per germline, CDR1 KGHSH and CDR2 LQKENI. This CDR3 has 13 amino acids. V was clipped by 7 bases and J by 3 bases; unmatched bases: 3. CDR3 nucleotides: TGTGCCAGCTACAGGGGCTTCAATCAGCCCCAGCATTTT. This encodes CASYRGFNQPQHF.

This clonotype has at least ten counts. The chain employs TRBV6-6 and TRBJ1-5; maybe TRBD1 (6 bases). The CDR3 covers 13 residues. Between the trimmed V and J ends, which lost 11 bases and 6 bases, there was a span of 17 bases. Germline loops: CDR1 MNHNY, CDR2 SVGAGI (reference sequence). CDR3 in DNA: TGTGCCGCGGGCACGGGGGCGGGTCAGCCCCAGCATTTT. Translated, it gives CAAGTGAGQPQHF.

In regard to this clonotype: Possible read error: a much larger clone is one base away. The rearrangement joins TRBV28 to TRBJ1-2; no clear D gene. Trimming took 2 bases from V and 7 from J, leaving 11 bases between them. Germline V gene sequence: CDR1 MDHEN, CDR2 SYDVKM. There are 13 residues in the CDR3. CDR3 region: CASSLRIRGGYTF. CDR3 sequence (DNA): TGTGCCAGCAGTTTAAGGATTCGTGGTGGCTACACCTTC.

Turning to this clonotype: This may be a read error: a much more frequent sequence differs by one nucleotide. The V gene is TRBV9, the J gene TRBJ2-2; D is unclear. This CDR3 comprises 15 residues. The germline CDR1 and CDR2 sequences are SGDLS and YYNGEE. V was shortened by 0 bases and J by 8 bases, with 14 bases between the two germline ends. The CDR3 loop reads CASSVDPHGGGELFF. CDR3 bases: TGTGCCAGCAGCGTAGACCCCCACGGCGGAGGGGAGCTGTTTTTT.

This clonotype was seen many times. The gene calls are TRBV12-3 or TRBV12-4 and TRBJ1-6; D may be TRBD1 (5 bases). The CDR3 loop spans 17 amino acids. V was cut by 5 bases and J by 5 bases, with 19 bases left in between. This CDR3 reads CASSPKTDILNNSPLHF. CDR3 DNA: TGTGCCAGCAGTCCGAAGACAGATATCTTGAATAATTCACCCCTCCACTTT.

This clonotype has at least ten counts. The gene calls are TRBV27 and TRBJ2-5; TRBD2 might be the D (5 bases). Trimming took off 3 bases at V and 5 bases at J, with 13 bases between the two ends. Germline V gives CDR1 MNHEY, CDR2 SMNVEV (reference sequence). The CDR3 length is 14 residues. Here the CDR3 DNA reads TGTGCCAGCAGTTTCGACATTAGGAGGGAGACCCAGTACTTC. Amino acids: CASSFDIRRETQYF.

The sample holds many counts of this clonotype. The chain carries TRBV6-1 and TRBJ2-1; 11 bases are shared with TRBD2. The CDR3 totals 16 residues. Germline CDR1 MNHNS, CDR2 SASEGT. J gave up 6 bases and V 6 bases, and 10 bases lay outside the gene matches. The DNA for the CDR3 is TGTGCCAGCAGCCTTACCACTAGCGGGGGACGCAATGAGCAGTTCTTC. This codes for CASSLTTSGGRNEQFF.

In its sample, this clonotype was seen many times. The chain is built from TRBV6-6 and TRBJ2-5, with D possibly matching TRBD1 (5 bases). V was shortened by 5 bases and J by 3 bases, with 13 bases between the two germline ends. The length of the CDR3 is 14 residues. Germline loops: CDR1 MNHNY, CDR2 SVGAGI (reference sequence). The DNA of the CDR3 is TGTGCCAGCAGTCAGCCGGCCAGGGAAGAGACCCAGTACTTC. This sequence encodes CASSQPAREETQYF.

Regarding this clonotype: It may be a read error: a sequence one base away is much more abundant. The V and J genes are TRBV28 and TRBJ1-3; no clear D gene. The CDR3 spans 14 residues. V dropped 8 bases and J dropped 0 bases, with 11 bases sitting between them. The germline gives CDR1 MDHEN, CDR2 SYDVKM. CDR3 protein: CASAGTGSGNTIYF. The CDR3 DNA reads as TGTGCCAGCGCCGGAACTGGCTCTGGAAACACCATATATTTT. Looking up the rest from reference TRBV28 and TRBJ1-3 gives the full variable domain: DVKVTQSSRYLVKRTGEKVFLECVQDMDHENMFWYRQDPGLGLRLIYFSYDVKMKEKGDIPEGYSVSREKKERFSLILESASTNQTSMYLCASAGTGSGNTIYFGEGSWLTVV.

The chain recombines TRBV5-8 with TRBJ2-2; D uncertain. V lost 2 bases and J lost 8, with 7 bases in between. The CDR3 totals 12 residues. Germline lookup yields CDR1 SGHTS and CDR2 YDEGEE. The CDR3 DNA reads as TGTGCCAGCAGCTTTATAAATGGGGAGCTGTTTTTT. Translation gives CASSFINGELFF.

The rearrangement links TRBV19 to TRBJ2-2; tentatively, D is TRBD1 or TRBD2 (6 bases each). Trimming removed 3 bases from V and 4 bases from J, with 18 bases in between. The CDR3 has 17 amino acids. Germline V gene sequence: CDR1 LNHDA, CDR2 SQIVND (reference sequence). CDR3 region: CASSIIVGGGLTGELFF. The CDR3 nucleotides are TGTGCCAGTAGTATCATCGTCGGTGGGGGGCTCACCGGGGAGCTGTTTTTT.

This clonotype has ten or more counts. CDR3 residues: CASSQVGQIQETQYF. The CDR3 DNA sequence: TGTGCCAGCAGCCAAGTGGGACAGATACAAGAGACCCAGTACTTC. The genes are TRBV3-1 and TRBJ2-5; 7 bases are a match to TRBD1. The CDR3 contains 15 residues. V trimming: 1 base; J trimming: 2 bases; junction bases outside the gene matches: 4. Germline V gene sequence: CDR1 LGHDT, CDR2 YNNKEL (reference sequence).

This clonotype came up many times. The CDR3: CASSADLNNSPLHF. The CDR3 DNA reads as TGTGCCAGCAGCGCCGACTTAAATAATTCACCCCTCCACTTT. The chain uses TRBV9 and TRBJ1-6; D unresolved. Trimming removed 3 bases from V and 5 bases from J, with 9 bases in between. The germline V gene has CDR1 SGDLS and CDR2 YYNGEE. The CDR3 is 14 residues long.

This clonotype has ten or more counts. V and J are TRBV20-1 and TRBJ2-7, with a weak D call TRBD1 (5 bases). CDR3 length: 13 amino acids. CDR1 is DFQATT and CDR2 is SNEGSKA in the germline V gene (reference sequence). V dropped 6 bases and J dropped 4 bases, with 16 bases sitting between them. The DNA for the CDR3 is TGCAGTGCCATGAAGGGGCAGCAATACGAGCAGTACTTC. It specifies CSAMKGQQYEQYF.

This clonotype appeared many times. The chain is built from TRBV5-6 and TRBJ1-4; no definite D call. The germline V gene has CDR1 SGHDT and CDR2 YYEEEE. Trimming pared 1 base from V and 10 bases from J, leaving 17 bases between. CDR3 length: 15 residues. The CDR3 region is CASSLWLGEWGKLFF. CDR3 coding DNA: TGTGCCAGCAGCTTGTGGCTTGGGGAGTGGGGAAAACTGTTTTTT. Full variable domain (missing parts from reference TRBV5-6 and TRBJ1-4): DAGVTQSPTHLIKTRGQQVTLRCSPKSGHDTVSWYQQALGQGPQFIFQYYEEEERQRGNFPDRFSGHQFPNYSSELNVNALLLGDSALYLCASSLWLGEWGKLFFGSGTQLSVL.

In this sample, this clonotype turned up many times. V gene TRBV7-9 combines with J gene TRBJ2-7; D possibly corresponds to TRBD2 (5 bases). V shed 3 bases and J shed 3 bases, with 9 bases lying between them. CDR1 SEHNR and CDR2 FQNEAQ come from the germline V gene (reference sequence). The CDR3 runs to 13 residues. CDR3 sequence: CASSFGVGYEQYF. In nucleotides, the CDR3 is TGTGCCAGCAGCTTCGGGGTCGGCTACGAGCAGTACTTC.

This clonotype has a count of ten or more. The chain is built from TRBV5-6 and TRBJ1-2; perhaps TRBD1 as D (5 bases). Trimming removed 1 base at V and 8 bases at J, with 15 bases between. CDR3 length: 14 amino acids. In germline, CDR1 is SGHDT, CDR2 YYEEEE. This CDR3 is CASSLSQGIGGYTF. The CDR3 DNA reads as TGTGCCAGCAGCTTGTCCCAGGGTATCGGCGGCTACACCTTC.

This clonotype was recorded a few times. This may come from a read error, since a much larger clone is one base off. The chain recombines TRBV7-6 with TRBJ1-2, with D maybe TRBD1 (5 bases). CDR1 is SGHVS and CDR2 is FNYEAQ in the germline V gene. The CDR3 has 12 residues. The CDR3: CAGSLGEGGYTF. CDR3 in DNA: TGTGCCGGCAGCTTGGGGGAGGGTGGCTACACCTTC. Filled out from reference TRBV7-6 and TRBJ1-2, the complete variable domain reads GAGVSQSPRYKVTKRGQDVALRCDPISGHVSLYWYRQALGQGPEFLTYFNYEAQQDKSGLPNDRFSAERPEGSISTLTIQRTEQRDSAMYRCAGSLGEGGYTFGSGTRLTVV.

This clonotype was recorded at least ten times. The V call is TRBV2, the J call TRBJ1-4; the D gene is possibly TRBD1 (5 bases). The CDR3 totals 15 residues. The germline V gene encodes CDR1 SNHLY and CDR2 FYNNEI. The V end lost 5 bases, the J end lost 8 bases, and 18 bases lay between the germline ends. The CDR3 coding sequence is TGTGCCAGCAGTCCCCTTGGGGCTAGGTCCGAAAAACTGTTTTTT. As protein: CASSPLGARSEKLFF.

This clonotype was seen at least ten times. J is TRBJ2-5 and V is TRBV2; 13 bases line up with TRBD2. The CDR3 runs 15 residues. Germline V gene data show CDR1 as SNHLY and CDR2 as FYNNEI. The trim removed 1 base at V and 7 bases at J, leaving 3 bases unmatched. The CDR3 coding sequence is TGTGCCAGCAGTGAAGGGACTAGCGGGAGTCTGACCCAGTACTTC. Protein product: CASSEGTSGSLTQYF.

Concerning this clonotype: Germline is not matched at one junction end, which may reflect a read error. The genes are TRBV7-6 and TRBJ2-1; D could derive from TRBD1 or TRBD2 (7 bases each). Germline V gene lookup returns CDR1 SGHVS and CDR2 FNYEAQ. CDR3 length: 17 amino acids. This CDR3 reads CASGLVSGGGPYNEQFF. CDR3 nucleotides: TGTGCCAGCGGCTTAGTATCAGGGGGGGGTCCCTACAATGAGCAGTTCTTC.

CDR3 DNA sequence: TGTGCCACCAGCAGAGATGGGCCAGGGGGTTGGAACACTGAAGCTTTCTTT. This gives the protein CATSRDGPGGWNTEAFF. This chain joins TRBV15 and TRBJ1-1; 7 bases align to TRBD1. This CDR3 is 17 amino acids long. V shed 0 bases, J shed 1 base, and the junction held 8 bases outside the gene matches. Germline V gene data show CDR1 as LNHNV and CDR2 as YYDKDF (reference sequence).

Details on this clonotype: The junction departs from germline at one end; a sequencing error may be responsible. The chain is built from TRBV7-9 and TRBJ1-5; D unclear. This CDR3 contains 17 residues. Germline CDR1 is SEHNR and CDR2 is FQNEAQ (reference sequence). The DNA of the CDR3 is TGTACCAGCAGCAGCGAGGCGAGCGGGTATACCAATCAGCCCCAGCATTTT. Protein: CTSSSEASGYTNQPQHF.

This clonotype was detected many times. The chain joins TRBV5-5 to TRBJ2-2, with D tentatively TRBD1 or TRBD2 (6 bases each). The germline CDR1 and CDR2 sequences are SGHKS and YYEKEE (reference sequence). Trimming took off 1 base at V and 5 bases at J, with 15 bases between the two ends. The CDR3 is 16 amino acids. The CDR3 nucleotides read TGTGCCAGCAGCTTGCTTCCGGGGGCAGAGACCGGGGAGCTGTTTTTT. This encodes CASSLLPGAETGELFF.

About this clonotype: The CDR3 does not end in the conserved phenylalanine or tryptophan, so this is likely a read error. The chain links TRBV30 to TRBJ2-1; 13 bases line up with TRBD2. J was trimmed by 8 bases and V by 5 bases; bases with no gene match: 9. The CDR3 runs 15 residues. Germline V lookup: CDR1 GTSNPN, CDR2 SVGIG (reference sequence). The CDR3 loop is CAWSRTSGRIDEQFL. In nucleotides, the CDR3 is TGTGCCTGGTCACGGACTAGCGGGAGAATCGATGAGCAGTTCCTC.